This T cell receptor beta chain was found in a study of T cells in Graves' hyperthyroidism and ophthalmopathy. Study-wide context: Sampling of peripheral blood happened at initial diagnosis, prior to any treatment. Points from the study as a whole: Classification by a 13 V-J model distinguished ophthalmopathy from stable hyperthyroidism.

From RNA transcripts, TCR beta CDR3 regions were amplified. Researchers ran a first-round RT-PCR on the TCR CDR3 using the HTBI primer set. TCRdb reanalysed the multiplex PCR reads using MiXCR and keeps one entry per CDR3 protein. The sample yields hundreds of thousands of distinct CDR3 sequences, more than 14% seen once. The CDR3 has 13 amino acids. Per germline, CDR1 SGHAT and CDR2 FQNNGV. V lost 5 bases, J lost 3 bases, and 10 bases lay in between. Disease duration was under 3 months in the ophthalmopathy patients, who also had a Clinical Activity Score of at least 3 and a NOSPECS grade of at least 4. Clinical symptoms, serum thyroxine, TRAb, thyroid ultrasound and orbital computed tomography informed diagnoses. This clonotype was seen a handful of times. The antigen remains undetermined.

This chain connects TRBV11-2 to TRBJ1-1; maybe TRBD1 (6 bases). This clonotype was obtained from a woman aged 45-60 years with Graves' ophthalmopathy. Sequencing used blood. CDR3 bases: TGTGCCAGCAGCACAGGGTGGGACACTGAAGCTTTCTTT. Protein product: CASSTGWDTEAFF.